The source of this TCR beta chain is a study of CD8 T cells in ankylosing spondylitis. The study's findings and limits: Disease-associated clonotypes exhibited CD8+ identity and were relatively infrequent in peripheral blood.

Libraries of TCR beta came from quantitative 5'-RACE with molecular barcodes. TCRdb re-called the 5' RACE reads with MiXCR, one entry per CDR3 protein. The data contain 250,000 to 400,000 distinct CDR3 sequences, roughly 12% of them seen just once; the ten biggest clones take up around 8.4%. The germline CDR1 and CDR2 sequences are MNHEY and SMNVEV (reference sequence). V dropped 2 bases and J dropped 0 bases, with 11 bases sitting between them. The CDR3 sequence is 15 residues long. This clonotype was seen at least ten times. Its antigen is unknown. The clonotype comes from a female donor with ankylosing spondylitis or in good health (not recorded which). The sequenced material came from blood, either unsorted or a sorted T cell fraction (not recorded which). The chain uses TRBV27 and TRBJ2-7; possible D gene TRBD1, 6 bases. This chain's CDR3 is CASSLIRTVSYEQYF. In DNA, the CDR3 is TGTGCCAGCAGTTTAATCCGGACAGTCTCCTACGAGCAGTACTTC.